Each of the 10 T cell receptor beta chains below was sequenced from the same sample in a study of T-cell reconstitution after alpha-beta-depleted transplantation in children. Unique molecular identifiers were used in preparing the TCRbeta library. Using its own MiXCR run on the PCR reads, TCRdb lists one record per CDR3 protein. The sample includes about 420,000 distinct CDR3 sequences, 11% seen only once; the top ten take 4.5% to 6.5%. Sequencing was performed on PBMCs from the stem cell graft donor, taken from the stem cell graft. These receptors were collected from a human donor who donated a stem cell graft to a child with acute myeloid leukemia.

V gene TRBV12-3 or TRBV12-4 combines with J gene TRBJ2-7, with TRBD1 matching over 7 bases. Trimming cost V 5 bases and J 4 bases; bases outside gene matches: 5. CDR3 size: 13 residues. The CDR3 region is CASSPGQPYEQYV. CDR3 in DNA: TGTGCCAGCAGTCCGGGACAGCCTTACGAGCAGTACGTC.

This clonotype occurred a few times. V is TRBV20-1 and J is TRBJ2-4; unclear D gene. Germline values: CDR1 DFQATT, CDR2 SNEGSKA (reference sequence). The CDR3 has 16 amino acids. Between the trimmed V and J ends, which lost 0 bases and 3 bases, there was a span of 15 bases. The CDR3 region is CSARDRPSTGKNIQYF. The CDR3 DNA sequence: TGCAGTGCTAGAGATAGACCCTCGACCGGCAAAAACATTCAGTACTTC.

In its sample, this clonotype was seen a few times. The chain couples TRBV10-3 to TRBJ1-1; D is possibly TRBD1 (5 bases). Per germline, CDR1 ENHRY and CDR2 SYGVKD. The V and J ends lost 5 bases and 4 bases respectively, with 8 bases between them. This CDR3 contains 12 residues. The CDR3 region has the DNA TGTGCCATCAGTCTGGGGGGCACTGAAGCTTTCTTT. Protein product: CAISLGGTEAFF.

In this sample, this clonotype turned up a few times. The V call is TRBV6-1, the J call TRBJ2-5, with D perhaps being TRBD1 or TRBD2 (5 bases each). V was clipped by 6 bases and J by 5 bases, with 19 bases between them. The CDR3 is 15 residues long. From germline, CDR1 is MNHNS and CDR2 SASEGT. This CDR3 reads CASRRSGAEVETQYF. The DNA for the CDR3 is TGTGCCAGCAGACGTTCCGGGGCTGAAGTGGAGACCCAGTACTTC.

CDR3 nucleotide sequence: TGTGCCAGCAGTTACTCGGCCAACCGACAGGGGAGCTACGAGCAGTACTTC. It codes for CASSYSANRQGSYEQYF. J is TRBJ2-7 and V is TRBV6-2 or TRBV6-3, with 8 bases that match TRBD1. This CDR3 is built from 17 residues. Germline V gene lookup returns CDR1 MNHEY and CDR2 SVGEGT. The V and J ends lost 0 bases and 3 bases, in that order; junction bases with no gene match: 10.

This clonotype has just a few counts. The chain has TRBV7-2 and TRBJ2-1, with 12 bases identical to TRBD2. This CDR3 has 16 amino acids. The germline V gene encodes CDR1 SGHTA and CDR2 FQGNSA. Losses at the gene ends were 1 base for V and 6 bases for J; bases not matched to a gene: 4. The CDR3, as DNA: TGTGCCAGCAGCTTAGAACTAGCGGGAGGATCCAATGAGCAGTTCTTC. Amino acid sequence: CASSLELAGGSNEQFF.

This clonotype was observed a few times. The V and J genes are TRBV12-3 or TRBV12-4 and TRBJ2-1; no definite D call. The CDR3 extends over 12 amino acids. Trimming removed 3 bases at V and 6 bases at J, with 6 bases between. The CDR3 nucleotides read TGTGCCAGCAGTTTTACCTTCAATGAGCAGTTCTTC. This codes for CASSFTFNEQFF.

The chain combines TRBV29-1 with TRBJ1-2; D remains ambiguous. V gave up 2 bases and J gave up 8 bases, with 12 bases separating them. CDR1 and CDR2 from the germline V gene are SQVTM and ANQGSEA. CDR3 length: 12 residues. As DNA, the CDR3 is TGCAGCGTTGAAAAGGGAATAGGCGGCTACACCTTC. Amino acid sequence: CSVEKGIGGYTF.

This clonotype was observed a handful of times. The DNA of the CDR3 is TGTGCCAGCAGCTTAGTCCCCCCAAGACAGCAAGAGACCCAGTACTTC. This sequence encodes CASSLVPPRQQETQYF. The J gene is TRBJ2-5, the V gene TRBV7-6; the D gene is possibly TRBD1 (5 bases). The CDR3 runs to 16 residues. Germline V CDR1 and CDR2: SGHVS, FNYEAQ. Trimming removed 1 base at V and 2 bases at J, with 14 bases between.

The chain is built from TRBV10-3 and TRBJ2-7; unclear D gene. Germline V gene data show CDR1 as ENHRY and CDR2 as SYGVKD. The CDR3 consists of 14 residues. V was pared by 5 bases and J by 2 bases, with 13 bases between. CDR3 in amino acids: CAISPADSTYEQYF. DNA for the CDR3: TGTGCCATCAGTCCTGCAGACTCCACCTACGAGCAGTACTTC.